This T cell receptor (beta chain) is from a study of blood T cell repertoires in COVID-19. Whole-study context: The origin of the acute and convalescent COVID-19 samples was the United States, Italy and Spain. The cDNA or gDNA used as material had been derived from T cells, B-cell-depleted T cells, or PBMCs.

Original handling: Amplification of reference gene primers was used by the study to estimate nucleated cell counts. Sequencing used immunoSEQ multiplex PCR; TCRdb keeps in-frame clones, though not all of them. The V and J calls and clone size come from that table; D and trimming were worked out from the DNA. The table lists fewer than 90,000 clones, approximately 86% of them singletons. Germline V lookup: CDR1 SEHNR, CDR2 FQNEAQ (reference sequence). This CDR3 is built from 13 residues. Trimming cost V 0 bases and J 5 bases, with 7 bases left between them. The clonotype originates from a male donor with acute or convalescent COVID-19. The sample taken for sequencing was peripheral blood. This sequence joins TRBV7-9 and TRBJ2-5, with D possibly being TRBD1 (5 bases). The CDR3 DNA sequence: TGTGCCAGCAGCTTAGCAGGGGCCGAGACCCAGTACTTC. Translating gives CASSLAGAETQYF.